This T cell receptor beta chain stems from a study of CD8 T cells in ankylosing spondylitis (dated by TCRdb to 2016 to 2017). About the full investigation: T cell receptor beta repertoires were profiled in healthy donors and ankylosing spondylitis patients so that disease-linked TCR variants could be found. The full study cohort was made up of roughly 25 ankylosing spondylitis patients and approximately 100 healthy donors. Samples of peripheral blood were taken, and for ankylosing spondylitis patients, synovial fluid was collected as well.

Sequencing was performed on an Illumina HiSeq 2500. Quantitative 5'-RACE with molecular barcodes was the method used to prepare the TCR beta libraries. The original methods were these. A new computational method, built on a probabilistic model of VDJ rearrangement, was used to identify disease-linked TCR variants. In-frame beta chains were kept once TCRdb had trimmed the public reads at Q25 with fastp and called clones with MiXCR. One record per CDR3 amino acid sequence lists the most common genes and DNA. Clone size and V and J calls follow TCRdb, not the original study. In this sample the table shows some 250,000 distinct CDR3 sequences, roughly a quarter of which occur a single time. Around 0.64% of the sample belongs to the ten largest clones. From the cysteine through the phenylalanine, the CDR3 covers 13 amino acids. Only the CDR3 region is kept as DNA, spanning 39 bases read in frame from base 1. Relative to germline, V is 3 bases shorter and J is 4 bases shorter, with 9 bases between their ends. For CDR1 and CDR2, the germline V gene (reference sequence) lists DFQATT and SNEGSKA.

This clonotype was seen at least ten times. Its target antigen remains unknown. The record has no base qualities; no much larger clone is one base away. The paper as a whole reports these results and caveats: Blood from ankylosing spondylitis patients appeared to be characterized by a TCR beta motif made up of several highly homologous amino acid variants. The disease-linked clones showed a CD8+ phenotype and occurred at relatively low frequencies in peripheral blood. Some motif variants had previously been reported in the synovial fluid and blood of reactive arthritis patients, which suggests shared mechanisms of disease initiation. The disease-linked clones were reported as significantly enriched in matched synovial fluid samples from ankylosing spondylitis patients.

The V and J segments used are TRBV20-1 and TRBJ2-2, with the D gene possibly TRBD1 or TRBD2, each one fitting 5 bases. Sequenced: blood, either unsorted or a sorted T cell fraction (not recorded which). The receptor comes from a male donor with ankylosing spondylitis or in good health (not recorded which). The CDR3 protein is CSASRDGTGELFF. The nucleotides read TGCAGTGCTAGTAGGGACGGCACCGGGGAGCTGTTTTTT.